What follows is one T cell receptor beta chain and its context. Its cognate antigen is unknown. CDR1 and CDR2 (germline): SGHRS, YFSETQ. The CDR3 runs to 14 residues. With V trimmed by 0 bases and J by 5 bases, 5 bases remained unmatched. The data derive from a study of T cells in Graves' hyperthyroidism and ophthalmopathy. Study-wide findings and caveats: Most clonotypes expanded in thyroid above 0.001 were likewise present in blood.

RNA transcripts were the template for amplifying TCR beta CDR3 regions. Using the HTBI primer set, a first-round RT-PCR was run on the TCR CDR3. TCRdb used MiXCR to reprocess the multiplex PCR reads, holding one entry per CDR3 protein. Of 450,000 to 700,000 distinct CDR3 sequences in the sample, 35% to 55% were seen once. Diagnostic assessment was based on clinical symptoms, serum thyroxine and TRAb, thyroid ultrasound and orbital computed tomography. V is TRBV5-1 and J is TRBJ2-7; 7 bases agree with TRBD2. This sequence originates from an adult woman with Graves' disease, either hyperthyroidism or ophthalmopathy (not recorded which). Specimen: peripheral blood or thyroid tissue (not recorded which). The CDR3 sequence is CASSLVRTRDEQYF. In DNA, the CDR3 is TGCGCCAGCAGCTTGGTTCGGACTAGGGACGAGCAGTACTTC.